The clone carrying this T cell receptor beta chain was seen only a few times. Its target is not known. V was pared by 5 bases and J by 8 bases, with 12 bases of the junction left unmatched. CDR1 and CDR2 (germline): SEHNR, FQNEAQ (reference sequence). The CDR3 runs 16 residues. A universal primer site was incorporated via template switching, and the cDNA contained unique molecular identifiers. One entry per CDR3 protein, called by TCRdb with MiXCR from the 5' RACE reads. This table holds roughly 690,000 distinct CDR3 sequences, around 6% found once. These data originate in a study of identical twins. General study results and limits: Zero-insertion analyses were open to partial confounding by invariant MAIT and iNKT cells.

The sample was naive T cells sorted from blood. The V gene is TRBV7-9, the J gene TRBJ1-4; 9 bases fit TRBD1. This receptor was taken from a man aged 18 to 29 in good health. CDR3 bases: TGTGCCAGCAGCACTTACCGGACAGGGGCGCGGGAAAAACTGTTTTTT. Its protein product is CASSTYRTGAREKLFF. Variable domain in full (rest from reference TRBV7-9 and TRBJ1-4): DTGVSQNPRHKITKRGQNVTFRCDPISEHNRLYWYRQTLGQGPEFLTYFQNEAQLEKSRLLSDRFSAERPKGSFSTLEIQRTEQGDSAMYLCASSTYRTGAREKLFFGSGTQLSVL.